Shown below are 19 T cell receptor beta chains from a single sample sequenced in a study of shared clonotypes between healthy human individuals. TCRdb keeps only in-frame clones here, not all; method: immunoSEQ multiplex PCR. The table shows fewer than 3 million clones, with under 95% occurring only once. The material sequenced was naive CD4+ T cells from PBMCs. Subset in this sample: CD45RA+ positively selected. The receptors shown here come from a man between 18 and 35 years old in good health. Some clones in this sample may be carry-over from other donors' samples.

The genes are TRBV28 and TRBJ2-7, with D possibly matching TRBD2 (5 bases). The CDR3 is 14 residues long. CDR1 MDHEN and CDR2 SYDVKM come from the germline V gene. The germline V and J ends were trimmed by 2 bases and 6 bases, with 14 bases remaining between them. Written as DNA, the CDR3 is TGTGCCAGCAGTTTACGGGAAATGTCTGGCGAGCAGTACTTC. This sequence encodes CASSLREMSGEQYF.

The chain couples TRBV7-9 to TRBJ2-2, with D possibly being TRBD1 (5 bases). The CDR3 length is 16 residues. Between the trimmed V and J ends, which lost 3 bases and 0 bases, there was a span of 11 bases. The V gene's germline CDR1 is SEHNR and CDR2 FQNEAQ (reference sequence). Written as DNA, the CDR3 is TGTGCCAGCAGCTTTCGTCCAGGGTCGAACACCGGGGAGCTGTTTTTT. Protein product: CASSFRPGSNTGELFF.

In regard to this clone: The identical CDR3 is also encoded by other nucleotide sequences in the sample. The chain is built from TRBV11-3 and TRBJ2-1; D uncertain. The CDR3 loop spans 11 amino acids. The germline CDR1 and CDR2 sequences are SGHNT and YENEEA. The ends were cut back, 0 bases at V and 7 bases at J, with 1 base in the middle. The CDR3 nucleotides are TGTGCCAGCAGCTTAGATAATGAGCAGTTCTTC. Its protein product is CASSLDNEQFF. Full variable domain (rest looked up from reference TRBV11-3 and TRBJ2-1): EAGVVQSPRYKIIEKKQPVAFWCNPISGHNTLYWYLQNLGQGPELLIRYENEEAVDDSQLPKDRFSAERLKGVDSTLKIQPAELGDSAVYLCASSLDNEQFFGPGTRLTVL.

The CDR3 here is CASSLTSGTVNEQFF. The CDR3 bases are TGTGCCAGCAGTCTAACTAGCGGGACGGTAAATGAGCAGTTCTTC. This sequence joins TRBV6-6 and TRBJ2-1; 10 bases fit TRBD2. CDR3 length equals 15 residues. J gave up 7 bases and V 5 bases, and 8 bases lay outside the gene matches. Per the germline V gene, CDR1 is MNHNY and CDR2 is SVGAGI (reference sequence).

The chain uses TRBV5-4 and TRBJ1-2; 9 bases match TRBD1. The CDR3 has 19 residues. The germline V gene encodes CDR1 SGHNT and CDR2 YYREEE (reference sequence). The V gene end was trimmed by 4 bases and the J gene end by 4 bases; junction bases not matched to a gene: 20. CDR3 residues: CASSDITWTGALGLYGYTF. CDR3 bases: TGTGCCAGCAGCGATATTACCTGGACAGGGGCGCTAGGTCTCTATGGCTACACCTTC.

A note on this clone: One end of the junction does not line up with germline, which may come from a read error. V usage is TRBV2 and J usage is TRBJ1-2; D uncertain. This CDR3 is 13 amino acids long. Germline V gives CDR1 SNHLY, CDR2 FYNNEI. CDR3 sequence: CASTERARAGYTF. In DNA, the CDR3 is TGTGCCAGCACTGAAAGGGCGCGTGCTGGCTACACCTTC.

The chain couples TRBV30 to TRBJ1-2; D is undetermined. CDR1 is GTSNPN and CDR2 is SVGIG in the germline V gene (reference sequence). The CDR3 loop spans 14 amino acids. The V end was cut by 0 bases, the J end by 7 bases, with 15 bases between. The chain's CDR3 is CAWSVHEVGSGYTF. The CDR3, as DNA: TGTGCCTGGAGTGTACACGAGGTCGGGAGTGGCTACACCTTC.

The sample holds a few counts of this clone. The genes are TRBV6-5 and TRBJ1-2, with 8 nucleotides matching TRBD1. The CDR3 spans 14 residues. V lost 5 bases to trimming and J lost 5 bases; unmatched junction nucleotides: 7. CDR1 MNHEY and CDR2 SVGAGI come from the germline V gene. The CDR3 DNA is TGTGCCAGCAGTCCCCCGGGACAGGTTTATGGCTACACCTTC. Its translation is CASSPPGQVYGYTF.

This chain links TRBV28 with TRBJ2-5; D unresolved. The CDR3 covers 14 residues. Germline V lookup: CDR1 MDHEN, CDR2 SYDVKM. V was pared by 11 bases and J by 2 bases, with 18 bases between. The CDR3 loop is CASKTGGLQETQYF. CDR3 DNA sequence: TGTGCCTCAAAGACGGGTGGCTTACAAGAGACCCAGTACTTC. Based on the CDR3 plus reference TRBV28 and TRBJ2-5, the full variable domain is DVKVTQSSRYLVKRTGEKVFLECVQDMDHENMFWYRQDPGLGLRLIYFSYDVKMKEKGDIPEGYSVSREKKERFSLILESASTNQTSMYLCASKTGGLQETQYFGPGTRLLVL.

Concerning this clone itself: This specimen includes other DNA sequences encoding the same CDR3. The V call is TRBV5-1, the J call TRBJ2-7, with a possible D match to TRBD1 (5 bases). In germline, CDR1 is SGHRS, CDR2 YFSETQ. Trimming took off 5 bases at V and 1 base at J, with 10 bases between the two ends. CDR3 length: 13 amino acids. The CDR3 sequence: CASSLAGSYEQYF. The CDR3, as DNA: TGCGCCAGCAGTCTGGCAGGGTCCTACGAGCAGTACTTC.

The chain links TRBV7-9 to TRBJ2-3, with 10 bases fitting TRBD2. Germline lookup yields CDR1 SEHNR and CDR2 FQNEAQ (reference sequence). The trim removed 1 base at V and 3 bases at J, leaving 7 bases unmatched. CDR3 size: 17 residues. CDR3 sequence reads: CASSLGVAGGGTDTQYF. The CDR3 bases are TGTGCCAGCAGCTTAGGCGTAGCGGGAGGTGGTACAGATACGCAGTATTTT.

V is TRBV5-1 and J is TRBJ2-2; no firm D call. The germline V gene has CDR1 SGHRS and CDR2 YFSETQ. The CDR3 is made up of 16 amino acids. V was trimmed by 0 bases and J by 1 base, leaving 10 bases between them. This CDR3 is CASSLGTTVNTGELFF. CDR3 nucleotides: TGCGCCAGCAGCTTGGGAACCACAGTGAACACCGGGGAGCTGTTTTTT.

The chain links TRBV28 to TRBJ2-7; D is ambiguous. V shed 5 bases and J shed 4 bases, with 18 bases lying between them. The CDR3 has 15 amino acids. In germline, CDR1 is MDHEN, CDR2 SYDVKM. CDR3 sequence (DNA): TGTGCCAGCAGTCTCCCCCGTGGCATGTGGTACGAGCAGTACTTC. It codes for CASSLPRGMWYEQYF.

The chain employs TRBV6-1 and TRBJ1-1; perhaps TRBD1 as D (6 bases). The CDR3 spans 13 residues. Trimming cost V 0 bases and J 11 bases, with 13 bases left between them. Looked up from germline, CDR1 is MNHNS and CDR2 is SASEGT. CDR3 DNA: TGTGCCAGCAGTGAAGCGGGACATTCTGGGGCTTTCTTT. This codes for CASSEAGHSGAFF.

The chain couples TRBV9 to TRBJ2-1, with no clear D. The V gene's germline CDR1 is SGDLS and CDR2 YYNGEE. The CDR3 consists of 13 residues. V lost 0 bases and J lost 8, with 9 bases in between. CDR3 bases: TGTGCCAGCAGCGTAGCGCGTAGTGATGAGCAGTTCTTC. It specifies CASSVARSDEQFF.

The chain is built from TRBV15 and TRBJ2-1; D perhaps matches TRBD2 (5 bases). Deletions cut 3 bases from V and 2 bases from J, with 8 bases between. The germline gives CDR1 LNHNV, CDR2 YYDKDF (reference sequence). The CDR3 extends over 14 amino acids. The CDR3 loop is CATSRGDTYNEQFF. DNA of the CDR3: TGTGCCACCAGCAGGGGAGATACCTACAATGAGCAGTTCTTC.

Concerning this clone: Other DNA sequences from this sample encode an identical CDR3 as well. The gene calls are TRBV6-1 and TRBJ1-5; perhaps TRBD1 as D (6 bases). The germline CDR1 and CDR2 sequences are MNHNS and SASEGT. CDR3 size: 14 residues. The ends were cut back, 4 bases at V and 0 bases at J, with 7 bases in the middle. CDR3 bases: TGTGCCAGCAGTGCAGGGGTTAGCAATCAGCCCCAGCATTTT. Protein: CASSAGVSNQPQHF.

As to this clone: Different DNA sequences within this sample yield the same CDR3. V is TRBV7-9 and J is TRBJ2-1; D uncertain. Germline CDR1 is SEHNR and CDR2 is FQNEAQ (reference sequence). Trimming took 1 base from V and 1 from J, leaving 5 bases between them. The CDR3 is 14 residues long. The chain's CDR3 is CASSLEGSYNEQFF. The CDR3 DNA follows: TGTGCCAGCAGCTTAGAGGGTTCCTACAATGAGCAGTTCTTC.

The chain recombines TRBV5-1 with TRBJ2-7, with D possibly TRBD2 on 6 matching bases. The ends were cut back, 4 bases at V and 3 bases at J, with 8 bases in the middle. This CDR3 region has 12 residues. Germline V gene sequence: CDR1 SGHRS, CDR2 YFSETQ. The CDR3 here is CASSPGDYEQYF. CDR3 nucleotide sequence: TGCGCCAGCAGCCCGGGGGACTACGAGCAGTACTTC.